This TCR beta chain is drawn from a study of T cell responses to AZD1222 COVID-19 vaccine. The study's findings and limits: Clonal diversity may have been underestimated in mostly white British donors.

This clone was seen once. Its target is unknown. The CDR3 does not close with the conserved phenylalanine or tryptophan, likely indicating a read error. The DNA is left out, because the CDR3 cannot be placed on it with certainty; the CDR3 is given as TCRdb lists it. Sequencing used immunoSEQ multiplex PCR; TCRdb keeps in-frame clones, though not all of them. The table shows about 140,000 clones, with around 92% occurring only once. The CDR3 spans 9 amino acids, including both terminal residues. This rearrangement joins TRBV12-3 or TRBV12-4 to TRBJ2-7; the D segment call TRBD1 is taken from the table without a DNA check. The sequence was obtained from an adult in good health. Sequenced here: peripheral blood, sampled on day 0 of AZD1222 vaccination. The CDR3 protein is CASTAGQGT.